This TCR beta chain was identified in a study of blood T cell repertoires in COVID-19. The repertoire was sequenced with immunoSEQ multiplex PCR; TCRdb's copy has only in-frame clones and lacks some. The sample records hundreds of thousands of clones, 84% being singletons. Cohorts were based on clinical histories the participants reported. Donors in Cohort 3 counted as recovered after two negative PCRs, clearance, or symptom resolution. Trimming cost V 5 bases and J 0 bases; bases outside gene matches: 6. The CDR3 spans 16 residues. Germline assignment: CDR1 SGHTA and CDR2 FQGNSA. The specimen sequenced was PBMCs or T cells enriched from blood (not recorded which). The receptor was derived from a woman in her forties who had recovered from COVID-19. V is TRBV7-2 and J is TRBJ2-1; TRBD2 aligns across 8 bases. As DNA, the CDR3 is TGTGCCAGCAGCAAAGACAGCGGGAGCTCCTACAATGAGCAGTTCTTC. Translating gives CASSKDSGSSYNEQFF.